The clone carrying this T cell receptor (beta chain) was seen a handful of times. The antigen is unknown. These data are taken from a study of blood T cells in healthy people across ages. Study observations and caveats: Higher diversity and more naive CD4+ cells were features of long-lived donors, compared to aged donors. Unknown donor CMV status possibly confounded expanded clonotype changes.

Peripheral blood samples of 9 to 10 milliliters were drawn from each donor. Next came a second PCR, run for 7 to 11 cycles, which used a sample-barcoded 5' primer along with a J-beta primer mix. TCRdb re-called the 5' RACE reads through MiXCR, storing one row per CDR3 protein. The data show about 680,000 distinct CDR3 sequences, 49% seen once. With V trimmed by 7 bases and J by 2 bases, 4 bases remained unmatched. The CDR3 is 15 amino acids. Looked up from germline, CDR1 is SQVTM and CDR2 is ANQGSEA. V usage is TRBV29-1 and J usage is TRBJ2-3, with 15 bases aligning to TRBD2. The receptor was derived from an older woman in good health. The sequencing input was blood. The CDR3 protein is CSAGLAGGPTDTQYF. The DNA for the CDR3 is TGCAGCGCGGGACTAGCGGGAGGTCCCACAGATACGCAGTATTTT.